These 27 T cell receptor beta chains share one sample of origin, sequenced in a study of liver allograft versus peripheral blood T cells (dated by TCRdb to 2020 to 2022). Study-level background: The study compared the T cell receptor repertoires present in transplanted livers with the repertoires present in the peripheral blood of liver transplant recipients.

Sequencing instrument: Illumina MiSeq. TCRdb applied fastp at Q25 and MiXCR to the public reads, then kept only in-frame beta chains. All rows with the same CDR3 protein become a single entry with the most common DNA and genes. The sample has around 4,000 distinct CDR3 sequences on record, about a sixth of them singletons. The ten top clones hold 21% of the sample. These receptors were taken from a human patient who had a liver transplant. Donor T cells from the graft may be present among the T cells after a transplant.

This clonotype was counted ten times or more. V usage is TRBV29-1 and J usage is TRBJ2-1; the match to TRBD1 covers 8 bases. The length of the CDR3 is 19 residues. CDR1 is SQVTM, CDR2 ANQGSEA, per germline. The ends lost 2 bases at V and 7 bases at J; junction bases unmatched: 22. CDR3 sequence (DNA): TGCAGCGTTGAATTAGTACCGACAGGGGAGGTGAGGATGGGGAATGAGCAGTTCTTC. Translating gives CSVELVPTGEVRMGNEQFF.

This clonotype was recorded once. A junction boundary mismatches the germline segment, possibly from a read error. This chain joins TRBV5-4 and TRBJ2-5; perhaps TRBD1 as D (6 bases). The CDR3 loop spans 14 amino acids. The germline V gene encodes CDR1 SGHNT and CDR2 YYREEE (reference sequence). The CDR3 region is CASSGEQDRETQYF. The CDR3 nucleotides are TGTGCCAGCAGCGGGGAGCAGGACAGAGAGACCCAGTATTTC.

This clonotype rates as medium-sized (0.01 to 0.1%). DNA for the CDR3: TGTGCCAGCAGCACCCAGAGCACCGGGGAGCTGTTTTTT. Protein sequence: CASSTQSTGELFF. The rearrangement uses TRBV7-9 and TRBJ2-2; D not resolved. V was trimmed by 5 bases and J by 4 bases, leaving 8 bases between them. This CDR3 contains 13 residues. Germline-derived CDR1 and CDR2 are SEHNR and FQNEAQ (reference sequence).

This clonotype occurred a few times. The chain joins TRBV7-2 to TRBJ2-2; TRBD2 might be the D (6 bases). This CDR3 comprises 13 residues. From germline, CDR1 is SGHTA and CDR2 FQGNSA. V was trimmed by 5 bases and J by 4 bases, leaving 8 bases between them. The CDR3 DNA sequence: TGTGCCAGCAGCCGCGGGACCACCGGGGAGCTGTTTTTT. It specifies CASSRGTTGELFF.

The V gene is TRBV5-4, the J gene TRBJ2-7; 8 bases align to TRBD2. The CDR3 length is 13 residues. The germline V gene encodes CDR1 SGHNT and CDR2 YYREEE (reference sequence). Trimming took 5 bases from V and 2 from J; bases not matched to a gene: 3. CDR3 sequence reads: CASRYGGAYEQYF. The CDR3 nucleotides read TGTGCCAGCAGATACGGGGGGGCCTACGAGCAGTACTTC. The variable domain in full, completed from reference TRBV5-4 and TRBJ2-7, reads ETGVTQSPTHLIKTRGQQVTLRCSSQSGHNTVSWYQQALGQGPQFIFQYYREEENGRGNFPPRFSGLQFPNYSSELNVNALELDDSALYLCASRYGGAYEQYFGPGTRLTVT.

This clonotype is medium-sized (0.01 to 0.1%). This chain uses TRBV27 with TRBJ1-5; TRBD1 might be the D (5 bases). Trimming shortened V by 8 bases and J by 10 bases, and 21 bases separated the two germline ends. Germline V lookup: CDR1 MNHEY, CDR2 SMNVEV (reference sequence). This CDR3 comprises 14 residues. The CDR3 sequence: CASWDVGAGKPQHF. CDR3 bases: TGTGCCAGCTGGGACGTAGGGGCGGGGAAACCCCAGCATTTT.

This clonotype is labeled as medium-sized. The V call is TRBV27, the J call TRBJ1-1; D remains unclear. This CDR3 spans 15 amino acids. Trimming left V 5 bases short and J 1 base short, with 14 bases between. CDR1 MNHEY and CDR2 SMNVEV come from the germline V gene (reference sequence). As DNA, the CDR3 is TGTGCCAGCAGTCCGCGGGGTTCCCAGAACACTGAAGCTTTCTTT. This translates into CASSPRGSQNTEAFF.

This clonotype rates as medium-sized. This sequence joins TRBV6-2 or TRBV6-3 and TRBJ2-1; 7 bases map to TRBD2. CDR3 length: 14 amino acids. The V and J ends lost 6 bases and 3 bases, in that order; junction bases with no gene match: 5. CDR1 is MNHEY and CDR2 is SVGEGT in the germline V gene. CDR3 DNA sequence: TGTGCCAGCAGCGGGACTAACCTCTACAATGAGCAGTTCTTC. This gives the protein CASSGTNLYNEQFF.

By sample share, this clonotype is medium-sized. CDR3 nucleotide sequence: TGTGCCAGCAGCCCTATCGCGGACAGGGAGAACACTGAAGCTTTCTTT. This sequence encodes CASSPIADRENTEAFF. The rearrangement uses TRBV6-2 or TRBV6-3 and TRBJ1-1, with 8 nucleotides matching TRBD1. The germline V gene encodes CDR1 MNHEY and CDR2 SVGEGT. V was pared by 6 bases and J by 1 base, with 10 bases of the junction left unmatched. The CDR3 is 16 residues long.

This clonotype qualifies as medium-sized. The V and J genes are TRBV5-4 and TRBJ1-1; D uncertain. The CDR3 is 15 amino acids. V lost 0 bases, J lost 3 bases, and 12 bases lay in between. Germline V gene data show CDR1 as SGHNT and CDR2 as YYREEE (reference sequence). CDR3 sequence: CASSLATPVYTEAFF. CDR3 in DNA: TGTGCCAGCAGCTTGGCGACGCCTGTTTACACTGAAGCTTTCTTT.

There are a few counts of this clonotype. This chain connects TRBV7-2 to TRBJ2-3, with 7 bases lining up with TRBD1. This CDR3 has 16 residues. Germline V gives CDR1 SGHTA, CDR2 FQGNSA. J lost 0 bases, V lost 5 bases, and 8 bases had no gene match. CDR3 DNA sequence: TGTGCCAGCAGCCGACAGGGTCATTCTAGCACAGATACGCAGTATTTT. It encodes CASSRQGHSSTDTQYF. The full variable domain, its missing parts supplied by reference TRBV7-2 and TRBJ2-3, is GAGVSQSPSNKVTEKGKDVELRCDPISGHTALYWYRQSLGQGLEFLIYFQGNSAPDKSGLPSDRFSAERTGGSVSTLTIQRTQQEDSAVYLCASSRQGHSSTDTQYFGPGTRLTVL.

This clonotype was detected many times. This chain joins TRBV20-1 and TRBJ1-2; 8 nucleotides align to TRBD1. The CDR3 length is 13 residues. Trimming removed 5 bases from V and 3 bases from J; junction bases left unmatched: 5. Germline CDR1 reads DFQATT; CDR2 reads SNEGSKA (reference sequence). CDR3 sequence reads: CSAPTGDYYGYTF. In DNA, the CDR3 is TGCAGTGCTCCGACAGGGGACTACTATGGCTACACCTTC.

By proportion, this clonotype is medium-sized. The chain recombines TRBV10-3 with TRBJ1-2; D not certain. The V gene lost 0 bases and the J gene lost 4 bases, with 9 bases spanning the gap. The germline CDR1 and CDR2 sequences are ENHRY and SYGVKD. The CDR3 is 14 residues long. The CDR3 protein is CAISESSISYGYTF. As DNA, the CDR3 is TGTGCCATCAGTGAGTCGTCCATTTCCTATGGCTACACCTTC.

This clonotype is labeled as medium-sized. The genes are TRBV18 and TRBJ2-7; D call uncertain. This CDR3 region has 13 residues. The V gene lost 3 bases and the J gene lost 5 bases, with 11 bases spanning the gap. Germline-derived CDR1 and CDR2 are KGHSH and LQKENI. CDR3 sequence: CASSPQYRDEQYV. CDR3 sequence (DNA): TGTGCCAGCTCACCCCAGTATCGCGACGAGCAGTACGTC.

The rearrangement joins TRBV29-1 to TRBJ2-2, with D perhaps matching TRBD1 or TRBD2 (5 bases each). Per germline, CDR1 SQVTM and CDR2 ANQGSEA. Between the trimmed V and J ends, which lost 7 bases and 5 bases, there was a span of 11 bases. The CDR3 totals 12 residues. CDR3 sequence: CSALRETGELFF. The CDR3 nucleotides read TGCAGCGCCCTCAGGGAGACCGGGGAGCTGTTTTTT.

This clonotype is judged medium-sized. The V call is TRBV12-3 or TRBV12-4, the J call TRBJ1-1; 10 nucleotides line up with TRBD1. This CDR3 contains 15 residues. V lost 5 bases and J lost 4; bases outside the gene matches: 7. The CDR3: CASSRPGQGTTEAFF. The CDR3 DNA reads as TGTGCCAGCAGTCGCCCGGGACAGGGGACCACTGAAGCTTTCTTT.

By frequency in the sample, this clonotype is medium-sized. The chain has TRBV29-1 and TRBJ1-6; TRBD1 agrees at 7 bases. This CDR3 region has 13 residues. Germline CDR1 reads SQVTM; CDR2 reads ANQGSEA. After removal of 6 bases from V and 6 bases from J, the junction contained 5 bases not matched to a gene. The CDR3 DNA follows: TGCAGCGTACGGACAGGACCTAATTCACCCCTCCACTTT. Translating gives CSVRTGPNSPLHF.

The CDR3 DNA reads as TGTGCCACCCGAGGTCGCTCCTACAATGAGCAGTTCTTC. Residues: CATRGRSYNEQFF. The chain has TRBV6-2 or TRBV6-3 and TRBJ2-1; no reliable D call. Trimming shortened V by 10 bases and J by 0 bases, and 10 bases separated the two germline ends. Germline CDR1 reads MNHEY; CDR2 reads SVGEGT. The CDR3 extends over 13 amino acids.

Judged by abundance, this clonotype is medium-sized (0.01 to 0.1%). V is TRBV12-3 or TRBV12-4 and J is TRBJ1-5; D call uncertain. CDR3 size: 13 residues. V lost 3 bases to trimming and J lost 7 bases, with 10 bases between them. The CDR3 here is CASSFKRDQPQHF. The CDR3 DNA is TGTGCCAGCAGTTTTAAGCGAGACCAGCCCCAGCATTTT.

The chain joins TRBV2 to TRBJ1-3; D gene ambiguous. CDR3 size: 15 residues. CDR1 is SNHLY and CDR2 is FYNNEI in the germline V gene. Trimming took 3 bases from V and 0 from J, leaving 9 bases between them. The DNA of the CDR3 is TGTGCCAGCAGTGAGTCCAAGTACTCTGGAAACACCATATATTTT. This sequence encodes CASSESKYSGNTIYF.

Judged by abundance, this clonotype is medium-sized. The CDR3 nucleotides read TGTGCCACCGGTGGGGGGCCAAACTATGGCTACACCTTC. This codes for CATGGGPNYGYTF. The chain combines TRBV10-3 with TRBJ1-2, with D perhaps matching TRBD1 (6 bases). The CDR3 has 13 residues. With 10 bases removed from V and 2 bases from J, the gap between germline ends came to 14 bases. Per germline, CDR1 ENHRY and CDR2 SYGVKD.

This clonotype appeared a few times. The J gene is TRBJ1-4, the V gene TRBV2; TRBD1 matches at 7 bases. J lost 4 bases, V lost 6 bases, and 5 bases had no gene match. This CDR3 has 14 residues. Germline values: CDR1 SNHLY, CDR2 FYNNEI. The CDR3 DNA reads TGTGCCAGCAGCCCGGGACAGTATAATGAAAAACTGTTTTTT. Protein sequence: CASSPGQYNEKLFF.

This clonotype ranks as medium-sized. This sequence joins TRBV19 and TRBJ1-4; D may be TRBD1 (5 bases). The CDR3 consists of 16 residues. Germline lookup yields CDR1 LNHDA and CDR2 SQIVND (reference sequence). V shed 3 bases and J shed 2 bases, with 13 bases lying between them. This CDR3 is CASSIRGANTNEKLFF. CDR3 bases: TGTGCCAGTAGTATCCGCGGGGCTAACACTAATGAAAAACTGTTTTTT. The variable domain in full, with the rest retrieved from reference TRBV19 and TRBJ1-4, is DGGITQSPKYLFRKEGQNVTLSCEQNLNHDAMYWYRQDPGQGLRLIYYSQIVNDFQKGDIAEGYSVSREKKESFPLTVTSAQKNPTAFYLCASSIRGANTNEKLFFGSGTQLSVL.

Sample share makes this clonotype medium-sized. The chain joins TRBV18 to TRBJ1-1; maybe TRBD1 (5 bases). The V end was cut by 3 bases, the J end by 0 bases, with 8 bases between. Germline V gene data show CDR1 as KGHSH and CDR2 as LQKENI. CDR3 size: 14 residues. The CDR3 sequence: CASSPSGMNTEAFF. DNA of the CDR3: TGTGCCAGCTCACCGTCAGGGATGAACACTGAAGCTTTCTTT. The full variable domain, completed using reference TRBV18 and TRBJ1-1, is NAGVMQNPRHLVRRRGQEARLRCSPMKGHSHVYWYRQLPEEGLKFMVYLQKENIIDESGMPKERFSAEFPKEGPSILRIQQVVRGDSAAYFCASSPSGMNTEAFFGQGTRLTVV.

This clonotype is judged medium-sized. The J gene is TRBJ1-1, the V gene TRBV6-5; a weak D match, TRBD1 (5 bases). The CDR3 is 13 amino acids. V was cut by 5 bases and J by 2 bases, with 9 bases left in between. In germline, CDR1 is MNHEY, CDR2 SVGAGI. This CDR3 reads CASSKTVNTEAFF. The CDR3 coding sequence is TGTGCCAGCAGTAAGACAGTAAACACTGAAGCTTTCTTT.

This clonotype showed up many times. The V gene is TRBV7-2, the J gene TRBJ1-2; 8 nucleotides line up with TRBD1. The V gene's germline CDR1 is SGHTA and CDR2 FQGNSA. The CDR3 is made up of 13 amino acids. J was trimmed by 5 bases and V by 1 base; bases with no gene match: 0. CDR3 DNA: TGTGCCAGCAGCTTAGGACAGGGGTATGGCTACACCTTC. Its protein product is CASSLGQGYGYTF.

Judged by abundance, this clonotype is medium-sized. This chain uses TRBV19 with TRBJ1-2; weak D call: TRBD1 (5 bases). There are 17 residues in the CDR3. The V gene lost 7 bases and the J gene lost 3 bases, with 24 bases spanning the gap. Germline loops: CDR1 LNHDA, CDR2 SQIVND (reference sequence). The CDR3 region is CASINTSPGARDYGYTF. The CDR3 DNA is TGTGCCAGTATTAATACCTCGCCCGGGGCGCGCGACTATGGCTACACCTTC.